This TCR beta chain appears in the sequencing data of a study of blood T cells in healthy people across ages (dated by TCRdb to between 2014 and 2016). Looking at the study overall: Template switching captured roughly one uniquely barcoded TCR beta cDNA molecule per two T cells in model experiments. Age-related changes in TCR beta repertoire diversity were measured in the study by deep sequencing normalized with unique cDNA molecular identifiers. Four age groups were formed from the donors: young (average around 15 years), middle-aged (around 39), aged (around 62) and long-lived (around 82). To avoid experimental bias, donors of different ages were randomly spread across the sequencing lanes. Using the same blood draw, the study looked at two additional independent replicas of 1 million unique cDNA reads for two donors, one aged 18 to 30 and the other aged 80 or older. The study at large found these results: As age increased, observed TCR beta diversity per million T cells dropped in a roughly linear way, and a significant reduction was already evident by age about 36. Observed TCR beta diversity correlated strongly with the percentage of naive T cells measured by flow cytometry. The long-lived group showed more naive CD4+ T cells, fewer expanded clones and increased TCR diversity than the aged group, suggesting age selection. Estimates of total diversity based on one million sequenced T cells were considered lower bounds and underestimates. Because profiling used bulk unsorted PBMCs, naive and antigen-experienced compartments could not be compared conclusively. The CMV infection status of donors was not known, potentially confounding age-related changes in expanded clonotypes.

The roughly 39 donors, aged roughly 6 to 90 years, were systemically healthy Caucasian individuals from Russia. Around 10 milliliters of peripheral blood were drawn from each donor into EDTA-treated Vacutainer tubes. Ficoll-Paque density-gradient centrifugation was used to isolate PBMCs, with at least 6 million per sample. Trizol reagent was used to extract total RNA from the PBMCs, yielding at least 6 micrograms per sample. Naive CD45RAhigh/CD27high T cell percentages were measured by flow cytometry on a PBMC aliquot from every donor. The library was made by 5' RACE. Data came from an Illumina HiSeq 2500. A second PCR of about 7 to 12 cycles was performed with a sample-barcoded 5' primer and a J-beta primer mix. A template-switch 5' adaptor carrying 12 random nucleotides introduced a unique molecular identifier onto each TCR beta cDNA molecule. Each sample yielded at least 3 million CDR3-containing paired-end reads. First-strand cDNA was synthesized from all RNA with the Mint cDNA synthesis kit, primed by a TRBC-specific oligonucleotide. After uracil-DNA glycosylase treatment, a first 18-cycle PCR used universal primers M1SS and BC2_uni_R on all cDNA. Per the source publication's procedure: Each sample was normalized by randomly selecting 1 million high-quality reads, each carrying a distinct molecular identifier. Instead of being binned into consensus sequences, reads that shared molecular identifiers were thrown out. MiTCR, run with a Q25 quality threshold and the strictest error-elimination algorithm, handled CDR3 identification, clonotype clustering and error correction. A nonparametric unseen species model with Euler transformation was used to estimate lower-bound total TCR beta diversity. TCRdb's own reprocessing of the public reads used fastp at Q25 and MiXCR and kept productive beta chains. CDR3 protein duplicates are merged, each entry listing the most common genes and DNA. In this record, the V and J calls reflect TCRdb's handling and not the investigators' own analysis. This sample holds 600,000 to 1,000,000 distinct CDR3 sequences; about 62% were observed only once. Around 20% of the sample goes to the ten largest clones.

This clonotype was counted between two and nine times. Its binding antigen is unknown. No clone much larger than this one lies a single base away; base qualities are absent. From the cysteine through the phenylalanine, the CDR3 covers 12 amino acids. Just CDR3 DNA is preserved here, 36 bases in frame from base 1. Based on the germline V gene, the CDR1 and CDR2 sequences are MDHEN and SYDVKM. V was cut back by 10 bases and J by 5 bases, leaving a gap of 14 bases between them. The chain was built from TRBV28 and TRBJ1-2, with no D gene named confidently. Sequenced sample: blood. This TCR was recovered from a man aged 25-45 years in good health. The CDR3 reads CATARVRYGYTF. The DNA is TGTGCCACCGCGAGGGTGAGGTATGGCTACACCTTC.